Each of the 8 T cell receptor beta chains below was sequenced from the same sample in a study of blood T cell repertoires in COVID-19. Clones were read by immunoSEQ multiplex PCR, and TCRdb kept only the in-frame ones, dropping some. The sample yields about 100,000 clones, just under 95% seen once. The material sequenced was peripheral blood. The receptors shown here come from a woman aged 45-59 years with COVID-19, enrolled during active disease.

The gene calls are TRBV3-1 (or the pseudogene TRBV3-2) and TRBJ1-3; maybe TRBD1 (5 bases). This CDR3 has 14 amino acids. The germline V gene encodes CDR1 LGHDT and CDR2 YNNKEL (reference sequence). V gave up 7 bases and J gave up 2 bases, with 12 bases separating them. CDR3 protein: CASTRSGPGNTIYF. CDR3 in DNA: TGTGCCAGCACCCGTTCAGGGCCTGGAAACACCATATATTTT.

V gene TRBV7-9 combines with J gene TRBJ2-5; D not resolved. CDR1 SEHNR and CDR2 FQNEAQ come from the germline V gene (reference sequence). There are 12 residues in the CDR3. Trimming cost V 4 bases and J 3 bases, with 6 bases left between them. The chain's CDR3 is CASSSEEETQYF. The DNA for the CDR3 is TGTGCCAGCAGCTCAGAAGAAGAGACCCAGTACTTC. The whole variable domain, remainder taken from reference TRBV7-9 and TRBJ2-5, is DTGVSQNPRHKITKRGQNVTFRCDPISEHNRLYWYRQTLGQGPEFLTYFQNEAQLEKSRLLSDRFSAERPKGSFSTLEIQRTEQGDSAMYLCASSSEEETQYFGPGTRLLVL.

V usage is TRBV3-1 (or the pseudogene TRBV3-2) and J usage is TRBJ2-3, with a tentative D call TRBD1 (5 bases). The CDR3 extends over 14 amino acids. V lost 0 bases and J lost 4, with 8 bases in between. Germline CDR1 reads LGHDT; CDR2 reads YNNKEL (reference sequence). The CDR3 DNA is TGTGCCAGCAGCCAAGATGAAGGGGCAGATACGCAGTATTTT. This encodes CASSQDEGADTQYF.

The CDR3 DNA reads as TGTGCCACCAGTGCCGCAGATACGCAGTATTTT. It specifies CATSAADTQYF. The chain combines TRBV24-1 with TRBJ2-3, with unresolved D. The CDR3 contains 11 residues. Germline values: CDR1 KGHDR, CDR2 SFDVKD. Between the trimmed V and J ends, which lost 5 bases and 4 bases, there was a span of 3 bases.

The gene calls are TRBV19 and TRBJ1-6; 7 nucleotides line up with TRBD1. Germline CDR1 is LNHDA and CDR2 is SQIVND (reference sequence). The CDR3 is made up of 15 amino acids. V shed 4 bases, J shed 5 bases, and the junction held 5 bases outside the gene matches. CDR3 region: CASSTRTGHNSPLHF. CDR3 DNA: TGTGCCAGTAGTACCCGGACAGGACATAATTCACCCCTCCACTTT.

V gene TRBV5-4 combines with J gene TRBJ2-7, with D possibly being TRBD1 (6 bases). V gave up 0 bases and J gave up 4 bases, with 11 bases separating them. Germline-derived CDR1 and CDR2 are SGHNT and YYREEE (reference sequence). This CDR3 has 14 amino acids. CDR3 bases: TGTGCCAGCAGCTTGGAACAGGGAAGATACGAGCAGTACTTC. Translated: CASSLEQGRYEQYF.

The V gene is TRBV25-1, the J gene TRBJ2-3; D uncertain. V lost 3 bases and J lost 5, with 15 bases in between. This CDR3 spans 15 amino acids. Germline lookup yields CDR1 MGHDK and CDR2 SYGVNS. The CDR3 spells CASSDTSHPVDTQYF. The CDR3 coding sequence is TGTGCCAGCAGTGATACGAGTCATCCGGTAGATACGCAGTATTTT.

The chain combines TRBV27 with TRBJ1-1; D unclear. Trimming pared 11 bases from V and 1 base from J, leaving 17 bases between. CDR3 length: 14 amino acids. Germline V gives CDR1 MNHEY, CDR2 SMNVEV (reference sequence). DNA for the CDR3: TGTGCCGATTTAAAGGGAGGAAGGAACACTGAAGCTTTCTTT. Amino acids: CADLKGGRNTEAFF.